The 14 T cell receptor beta chains listed next were all sequenced from one sample in a study of blood T cell repertoires in COVID-19. Only in-frame clones appear in the TCRdb table, and some are missing; sequencing was by immunoSEQ multiplex PCR. In the table there are 150,000 or so clones, roughly 89% of which are singletons. Sample: peripheral blood. All receptors derive from a man aged 55 to 70 with active or convalescent COVID-19.

This rearrangement joins TRBV24-1 to TRBJ2-1; 8 nucleotides align to TRBD2. With V trimmed by 3 bases and J by 8 bases, 14 bases remained unmatched. CDR1 is KGHDR and CDR2 is SFDVKD in the germline V gene. The CDR3 loop spans 17 amino acids. CDR3 sequence: CATSDGQIAGKTDEQFF. In DNA, the CDR3 is TGTGCCACCAGTGATGGACAAATAGCGGGAAAAACAGATGAGCAGTTCTTC.

V is TRBV11-3 and J is TRBJ2-2, with 10 bases lining up with TRBD2. The CDR3 runs to 17 residues. Germline CDR1 and CDR2: SGHNT and YENEEA. V shed 0 bases, J shed 4 bases, and the junction held 5 bases outside the gene matches. For the CDR3, the DNA is TGTGCCAGCAGCTTAGATCTAGCGGGAGTCCTCACCGGGGAGCTGTTTTTT. Amino acid sequence: CASSLDLAGVLTGELFF.

V is TRBV24-1 and J is TRBJ2-1, with a tentative D call TRBD2 (5 bases). The V gene lost 3 bases and the J gene lost 5 bases, with 16 bases spanning the gap. The CDR3 loop spans 16 amino acids. The germline CDR1 and CDR2 sequences are KGHDR and SFDVKD. CDR3 loop: CATSDPPGFPNNEQFF. The DNA for the CDR3 is TGTGCCACCAGTGATCCTCCGGGGTTCCCGAACAATGAGCAGTTCTTC.

The CDR3 nucleotides are TGTGCCAGTAGTATCGGCAGGGGATTTCAGCCCCAGCATTTT. Protein: CASSIGRGFQPQHF. This chain connects TRBV19 to TRBJ1-5, with TRBD1 as a possible D gene (6 bases). Trimming left V 3 bases short and J 6 bases short, with 12 bases between. Germline CDR1 is LNHDA and CDR2 is SQIVND (reference sequence). The CDR3 loop spans 14 amino acids.

V usage is TRBV24-1 and J usage is TRBJ2-7, with 8 positions matching TRBD1. The V gene's germline CDR1 is KGHDR and CDR2 SFDVKD. V dropped 12 bases and J dropped 1; count of bases not matched to a gene: 7. The CDR3 length is 13 residues. CDR3 sequence reads: CAAGTGASYEQYF. As DNA, the CDR3 is TGTGCCGCCGGGACAGGAGCTTCCTACGAGCAGTACTTC.

This chain uses TRBV30 with TRBJ1-6; D remains unclear. V was shortened by 0 bases and J by 5 bases, with 14 bases between the two germline ends. Germline V CDR1 and CDR2: GTSNPN, SVGIG (reference sequence). CDR3 length equals 16 residues. The CDR3 sequence is CAWSVDTVLDNSPLHF. Written as DNA, the CDR3 is TGTGCCTGGAGTGTAGACACAGTCCTCGATAATTCACCCCTCCACTTT.

This chain connects TRBV7-2 to TRBJ1-6; no clear D. The germline V gene encodes CDR1 SGHTA and CDR2 FQGNSA. The CDR3 covers 13 residues. V lost 5 bases and J lost 13, with 15 bases in between. The CDR3 DNA is TGTGCCAGCAGCCCGATGCCGGGATCGCCCCTCCACTTT. Encoded protein: CASSPMPGSPLHF.

CDR3 residues: CASSLIPSGGAGEQFF. In DNA, the CDR3 is TGTGCCAGCAGCTTAATCCCTAGCGGGGGGGCAGGGGAGCAGTTCTTC. The chain couples TRBV7-2 to TRBJ2-1; 12 nucleotides agree with TRBD2. V was pared by 2 bases and J by 10 bases, with 9 bases of the junction left unmatched. CDR1 and CDR2 (germline): SGHTA, FQGNSA. This CDR3 comprises 16 residues.

V is TRBV21-1 and J is TRBJ1-4; no check of the table's D call, TRBD1, against the DNA was made. TRBV21-1 is deemed a pseudogene. The CDR3 is 14 amino acids. CDR3 DNA: TGTGCCAGCAGCAAAGTCGGGCAGGGAGAAAAACTGTTTTTT. It is translated as CASSKVGQGEKLFF.

Notes on this clone: The same CDR3 is also encoded by other DNA sequences in this sample. The V gene is TRBV19, the J gene TRBJ1-2, with 10 positions matching TRBD1. Germline-derived CDR1 and CDR2 are LNHDA and SQIVND (reference sequence). The junction had 5 bases not matched to a gene; V was cut back by 6 bases and J by 4 bases. The CDR3 is 14 amino acids. CDR3 nucleotide sequence: TGTGCCAGTAGGAGGACAGGGGGAATCTATGGCTACACCTTC. It is translated as CASRRTGGIYGYTF.

This chain uses TRBV7-7 with TRBJ1-2; 8 positions agree with TRBD1. Trimming took 0 bases from V and 3 from J; bases not matched to a gene: 12. The CDR3 is made up of 18 amino acids. Per germline, CDR1 SSHAT and CDR2 FNYEAQ (reference sequence). The chain's CDR3 is CASSLASLLTGAYYGYTF. As DNA, the CDR3 is TGTGCCAGCAGCTTAGCTTCCCTCTTGACAGGGGCTTACTATGGCTACACCTTC. The full variable domain, in which reference TRBV7-7 and TRBJ1-2 provide the parts outside the CDR3, is GAGVSQSPRYKVTKRGQDVTLRCDPISSHATLYWYQQALGQGPEFLTYFNYEAQPDKSGLPSDRFSAERPEGSISTLTIQRTEQRDSAMYRCASSLASLLTGAYYGYTFGSGTRLTVV.

V usage is TRBV7-8 and J usage is TRBJ2-7, with D hard to call. Trimming removed 2 bases at V and 2 bases at J, with 7 bases between. CDR1 is SGHVS and CDR2 is FQNEAQ in the germline V gene. The CDR3 is 13 amino acids. In DNA, the CDR3 is TGTGCCAGCAGCTTATATCCCCCCTACGAGCAGTACTTC. Protein sequence: CASSLYPPYEQYF.

This chain connects TRBV28 to TRBJ2-6, with TRBD2 as a possible D gene (6 bases). Germline loops: CDR1 MDHEN, CDR2 SYDVKM. This CDR3 has 14 amino acids. V lost 6 bases and J 0 bases, leaving 6 bases between the germline ends. DNA of the CDR3: TGTGCCAGCAGGGACTACTCTGGGGCCAACGTCCTGACTTTC. Its translation is CASRDYSGANVLTF.

V usage is TRBV29-1 and J usage is TRBJ2-7; 7 bases line up with TRBD1. Trimming cost V 6 bases and J 0 bases; bases outside gene matches: 8. Germline V gene data show CDR1 as SQVTM and CDR2 as ANQGSEA. The CDR3 loop spans 14 amino acids. CDR3 amino acids: CSVRTGISSYEQYF. For the CDR3, the DNA is TGCAGCGTCCGGACAGGCATTAGCTCCTACGAGCAGTACTTC.